This TCR beta chain was found in a study of blood T cell repertoires in COVID-19. Study overall: The cDNA or gDNA used as material had been derived from T cells, B-cell-depleted T cells, or PBMCs.

Data came from immunoSEQ multiplex PCR; TCRdb stores just in-frame clones and leaves some out. The sample consists of 75,000 to 90,000 clones, over 80% of them appearing once. From germline, CDR1 is SGHVS and CDR2 FQNEAQ. The CDR3 has 16 residues. V was clipped by 4 bases and J by 1 base, with 15 bases between them. The sequence derives from a human donor in a cohort sampled during active COVID-19. This chain joins TRBV7-8 and TRBJ2-3; tentative D call: TRBD2 (7 bases). Specimen: peripheral blood. The CDR3 bases are TGTGCCAGCAGCTCAGCAGGGGCGGGGGGCACAGATACGCAGTATTTT. Translating it yields CASSSAGAGGTDTQYF.